The source of this TCR beta chain is a study of blood T cell repertoires in COVID-19. Study in general: There were acute and convalescent COVID-19 samples, and they came from the United States, Italy and Spain. T cells, B-cell-depleted T cells, or PBMCs provided the cDNA or gDNA that served as material.

The CDR3 is 17 residues long. The germline V and J ends were trimmed by 0 bases and 0 bases, with 13 bases remaining between them. Germline CDR1 SGHRS, CDR2 YFSETQ. Original handling: Quantification of nucleated cells was approximated via reference gene primer amplification. The data were produced by immunoSEQ multiplex PCR, yet TCRdb's version contains in-frame clones alone and is incomplete. D and trimming were read from the DNA, whereas the V and J calls and clone size are those reported in that table. This table has some 21,000 clones, around 89% appearing once. J is TRBJ1-3 and V is TRBV5-1; D remains ambiguous. Sequences were obtained from peripheral blood. The receptor was isolated from a man between 65 and 79 years old with active COVID-19. The CDR3 region has the DNA TGCGCCAGCAGCTTGGTAGCAAGACTTAGCTCTGGAAACACCATATATTTT. Its protein is CASSLVARLSSGNTIYF.